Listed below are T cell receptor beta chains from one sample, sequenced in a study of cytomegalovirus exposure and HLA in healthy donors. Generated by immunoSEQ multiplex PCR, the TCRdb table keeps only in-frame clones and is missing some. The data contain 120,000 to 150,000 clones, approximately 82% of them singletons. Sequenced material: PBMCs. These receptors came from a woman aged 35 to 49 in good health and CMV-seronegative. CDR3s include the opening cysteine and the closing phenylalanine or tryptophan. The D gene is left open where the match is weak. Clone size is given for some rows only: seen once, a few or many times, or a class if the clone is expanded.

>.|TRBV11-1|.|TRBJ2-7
TGTGCCAGCAGCTTTTCGGGTACAGGAGCCTACGAGCAGTACTTC
CASSFSGTGAYEQYF
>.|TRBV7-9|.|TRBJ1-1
TGTGCCAGCAGCTTAGGAGGGAATTTGAACACTGAAGCTTTCTTT
CASSLGGNLNTEAFF
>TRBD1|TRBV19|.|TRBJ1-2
TGTGCCAGTAGTATTCTTACCGGACAGGGGGCCGGAGGCTACACCTTC
CASSILTGQGAGGYTF
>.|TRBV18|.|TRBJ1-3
TGTGCCAGCTCACCAAGCGGGGGCGGAAACACCATATATTTT
CASSPSGGGNTIYF
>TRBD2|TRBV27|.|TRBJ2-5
TGTGCCAGCAGTTTACGAACTAGCGGGAAAGAGACCCAGTACTTC
CASSLRTSGKETQYF
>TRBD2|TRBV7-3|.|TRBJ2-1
TGTGCCAGCAGCTTACGGCTAGCGGGGCGGGATGAGCAGTTCTTC
CASSLRLAGRDEQFF
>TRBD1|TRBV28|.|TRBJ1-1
TGTGCCAGCAGTTTAGGCCTACAGGGGGCGCTGGACACTGAAGCTTTCTTT
CASSLGLQGALDTEAFF
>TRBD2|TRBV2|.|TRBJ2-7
TGTGCCAGCAGGCAGGGACTAGTCCACGAGCAGTACTTC
CASRQGLVHEQYF
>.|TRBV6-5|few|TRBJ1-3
TGTGCCAGCAGTTACTCGACCCAGGTGGGAAACACCATATATTTT
CASSYSTQVGNTIYF
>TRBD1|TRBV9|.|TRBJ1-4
TGTGCCAGCAGCGGGGACAGGGGGTATAATGAAAAACTGTTTTTT
CASSGDRGYNEKLFF
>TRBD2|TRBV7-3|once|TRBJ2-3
TGTGCCAGCAGCTCTAGCGGGAGAAACACAGATACGCAGTATTTT
CASSSSGRNTDTQYF
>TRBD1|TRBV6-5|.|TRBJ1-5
TGTGCCAGCTGGACAGGGCTCGGACAGCCCCAGCATTTT
CASWTGLGQPQHF
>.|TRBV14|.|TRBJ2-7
TGTGCCAGCAGCCCTGAGCCAGGACAGTTCTACGAGCAGTACTTC
CASSPEPGQFYEQYF
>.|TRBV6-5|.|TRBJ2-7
TGTGCCAGCAGTTACTCAGAGTTCTACGAGCAGTACTTC
CASSYSEFYEQYF
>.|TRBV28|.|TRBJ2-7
TGTGCCAGCAGCCCCGATTTGGGGCGATCGGGTGAGCAGTACTTC
CASSPDLGRSGEQYF
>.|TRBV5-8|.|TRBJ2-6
TGTGCCAGCAGCTTAGCGGGGGCCAACGTCCTGACTTTC
CASSLAGANVLTF
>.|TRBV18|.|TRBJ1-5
TGTGCCAGCTCACCATTCTCGGCCGGGGATCAGCCCCAGCATTTT
CASSPFSAGDQPQHF
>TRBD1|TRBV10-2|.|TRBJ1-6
TGCGCCAGCAGTGAAACGACAGGGATTAGTTCACCCCTCCACTTT
CASSETTGISSPLHF
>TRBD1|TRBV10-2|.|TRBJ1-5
TGCGCCAGCAGTGACGCCGGGACAGGGGGAATTCAGCCCCAGCATTTT
CASSDAGTGGIQPQHF
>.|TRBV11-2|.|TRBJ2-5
TGTGCCAGCAGCTTCAGGGAGACCCAGTACTTC
CASSFRETQYF
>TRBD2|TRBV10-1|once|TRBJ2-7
TGCGCTATGGGGGGGACTAGCGCCTCCTACGAGCAGTACTTC
CAMGGTSASYEQYF
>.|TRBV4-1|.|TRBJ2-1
TGCGCCAGCAGCCATCCCCTTAGGCGGGCCACCGGGAATGAGCAGTTCTTC
CASSHPLRRATGNEQFF
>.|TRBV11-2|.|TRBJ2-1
TGTGCCAGCAGCTTGGACCGACTAGTGGAGCAGTTCTTC
CASSLDRLVEQFF
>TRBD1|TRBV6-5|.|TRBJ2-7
TGTGCCAGCAGGAAACCGGGACAGTCCTACGAGCAGTACTTC
CASRKPGQSYEQYF
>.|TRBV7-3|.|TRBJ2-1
TGTGCCAGCAGCTTAATGAGTAGCTCCTACAATGAGCAGTTCTTC
CASSLMSSSYNEQFF
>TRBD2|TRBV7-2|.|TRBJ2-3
TGTGCCAGCAGCTTAGCGCCTGGAGGGGAGGGCCTGAAGTATTTT
CASSLAPGGEGLKYF
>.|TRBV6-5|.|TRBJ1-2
TGTGCCAGCAGTTACTCGGGGGCAGGCAGGGGCTACACCTTC
CASSYSGAGRGYTF
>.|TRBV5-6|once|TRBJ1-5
TGTGCCAGCAGTTATCGACGGAGCTACAATCAGCCCCAGCATTTT
CASSYRRSYNQPQHF
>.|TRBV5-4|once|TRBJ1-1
TGTGCCAGCAGCTTCCCCCTATCGAACACTGAAGCTTTCTTT
CASSFPLSNTEAFF
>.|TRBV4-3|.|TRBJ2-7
TGCGCCAGCAGCCAAGATTTATTGAGGGACTCAACCGTCTACGAGCAGTACTTC
CASSQDLLRDSTVYEQYF
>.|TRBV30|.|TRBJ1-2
TGTGCCTGGAGTGTATTCAGAAACCACTATGGCTACACCTTC
CAWSVFRNHYGYTF
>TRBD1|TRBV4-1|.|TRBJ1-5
TGCGCCAGCAGCCAAGGGGACAGGGGCACTCCCTGGAATCAGCCCCAGCATTTT
CASSQGDRGTPWNQPQHF
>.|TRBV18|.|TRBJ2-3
TGTGCCAGTTCATCTCGGGATAGAACCACAGATACGCAGTATTTT
CASSSRDRTTDTQYF
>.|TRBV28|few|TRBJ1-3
TGTGCCTCCCGACGGACCCGACTAACCCGAAACACCATATATTTT
CASRRTRLTRNTIYF
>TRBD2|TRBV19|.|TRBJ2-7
TGTGCCAGTAGTACGGGACTAGCCGGCTACGAGCAGTACTTC
CASSTGLAGYEQYF
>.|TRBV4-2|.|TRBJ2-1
TGTGCCAGCAGCCAAGAGGCACAGAAATCCTACAATGAGCAGTTCTTC
CASSQEAQKSYNEQFF
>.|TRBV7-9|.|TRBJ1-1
TGTGCCAGCAGCTCCGGGGGGTCCTCCACTGAAGCTTTCTTT
CASSSGGSSTEAFF
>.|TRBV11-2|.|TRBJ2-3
TGTGCCAGCAGCTTAGACAGTAGCACAGATACGCAGTATTTT
CASSLDSSTDTQYF
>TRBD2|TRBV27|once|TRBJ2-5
TGTGCCAGCAGTGGGACTAGCAGGAGAGAGACCCAGTACTTC
CASSGTSRRETQYF
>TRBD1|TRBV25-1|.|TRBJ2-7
TGTGCCAGCAGTGCCCCCGGGACAGAGTCCTACGAGCAGTACTTC
CASSAPGTESYEQYF
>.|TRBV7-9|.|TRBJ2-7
TGTGCCAGCAGCCCCGCCCGGGACTTCAACTACGAGCAGTACTTC
CASSPARDFNYEQYF
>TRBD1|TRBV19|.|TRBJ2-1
TGTGCCAGTAGCCCGCCGGGACAGGGGGCGTATGAGCAGTTCTTC
CASSPPGQGAYEQFF
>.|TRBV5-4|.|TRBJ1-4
TGTGCCAGCAGCTTGTCGTCTCGGAATGAAAAACTGTTTTTT
CASSLSSRNEKLFF
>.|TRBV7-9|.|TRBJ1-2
TGTGCCAGCAGCTTAATACAGAACTATGGCTACACCTTC
CASSLIQNYGYTF
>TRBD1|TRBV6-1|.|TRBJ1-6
TGTGCCAGCAGTGAAGAGGTGACAGGGTACTCACCCCTCCACTTT
CASSEEVTGYSPLHF
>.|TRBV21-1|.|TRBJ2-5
TGTGCCAGCAGCAAAAGCGAGGACAGGGTCCAAGAGACCCAGTACTTC
CASSKSEDRVQETQYF
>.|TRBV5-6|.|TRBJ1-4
TGTGCCAGCAGCTTCCGGGACTTTAATGAAAAACTGTTTTTT
CASSFRDFNEKLFF
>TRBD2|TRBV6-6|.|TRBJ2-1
TGTGCCAGCAGTTTCCAACTAGCGGGGTCCTACAATGAGCAGTTCTTC
CASSFQLAGSYNEQFF
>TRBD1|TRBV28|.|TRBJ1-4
TGTGCCAGCAGTTCTCGACAGGGCTCAGGATCAACTAATGAAAAACTGTTTTTT
CASSSRQGSGSTNEKLFF
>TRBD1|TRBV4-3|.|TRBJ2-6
TGCGCCAGCAGCCACTTTGGGACAGCCATCACTGGGGCCAACGTCCTGACTTTC
CASSHFGTAITGANVLTF
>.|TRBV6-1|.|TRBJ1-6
TGTGCCAGCAGTGTCAAGGGGCTAGGTTCACCCCTCCACTTT
CASSVKGLGSPLHF
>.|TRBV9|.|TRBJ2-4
TGTGCCAGCAGCCCCAGCTGGGGCAGTCAGTACTTC
CASSPSWGSQYF
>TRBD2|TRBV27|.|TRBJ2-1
TGTGCCAGCAGTCCGCTACTTAGCGGGAGTGGCAATGAGCAGTTCTTC
CASSPLLSGSGNEQFF
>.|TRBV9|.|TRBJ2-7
TGTGCCAGCAGCGTATCGGGCGAAACTCTGTTTCGGGGGCAGTACTTC
CASSVSGETLFRGQYF
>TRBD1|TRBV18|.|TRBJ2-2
TGTGCCAGCTCACCGGGACAGGGGGCGTTCGGGGAGCTGTTTTTT
CASSPGQGAFGELFF